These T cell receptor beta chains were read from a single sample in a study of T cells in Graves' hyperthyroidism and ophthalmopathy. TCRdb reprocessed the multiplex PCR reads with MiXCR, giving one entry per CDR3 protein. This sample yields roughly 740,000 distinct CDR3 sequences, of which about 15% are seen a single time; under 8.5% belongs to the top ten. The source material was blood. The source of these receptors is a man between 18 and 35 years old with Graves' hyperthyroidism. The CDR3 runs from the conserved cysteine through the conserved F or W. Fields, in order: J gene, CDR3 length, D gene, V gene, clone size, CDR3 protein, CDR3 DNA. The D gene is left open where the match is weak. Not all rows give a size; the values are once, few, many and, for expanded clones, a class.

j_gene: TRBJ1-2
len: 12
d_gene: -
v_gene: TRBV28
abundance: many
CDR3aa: CASSSTLYGYTF
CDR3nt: TGTGCCAGCAGTTCAACGCTCTATGGCTACACCTTC

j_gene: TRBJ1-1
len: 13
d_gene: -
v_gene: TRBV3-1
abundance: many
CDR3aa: CASSPSADTEAFF
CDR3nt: TGTGCCAGCAGCCCTAGCGCGGACACTGAAGCTTTCTTT

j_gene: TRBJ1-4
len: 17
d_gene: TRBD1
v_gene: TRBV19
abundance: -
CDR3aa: CASSLRTGRTTNEKLFF
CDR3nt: TGTGCCAGTAGTCTCCGGACAGGGAGAACGACTAATGAAAAACTGTTTTTT

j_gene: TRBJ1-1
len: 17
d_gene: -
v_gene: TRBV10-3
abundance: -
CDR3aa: CAISESTGTYRGTEAFF
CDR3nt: TGTGCCATCAGTGAGTCTACCGGGACGTATCGGGGGACTGAAGCTTTCTTT

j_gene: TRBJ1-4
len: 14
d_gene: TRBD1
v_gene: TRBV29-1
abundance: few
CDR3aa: CSVRLGTGVEKLFF
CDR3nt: TGCAGCGTTCGACTCGGGACAGGGGTTGAAAAACTGTTTTTT

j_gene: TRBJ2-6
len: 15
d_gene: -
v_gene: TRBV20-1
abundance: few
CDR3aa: CSARVWGAGANVLTF
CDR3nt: TGCAGTGCTAGAGTTTGGGGCGCCGGGGCCAACGTCCTGACTTTC

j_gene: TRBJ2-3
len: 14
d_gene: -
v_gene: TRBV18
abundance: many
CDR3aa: CASSPSQGTDTQYF
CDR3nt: TGTGCCAGCTCACCGTCGCAGGGGACAGATACGCAGTATTTT

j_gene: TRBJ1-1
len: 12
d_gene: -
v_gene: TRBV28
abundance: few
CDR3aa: CASSTPGIEAFF
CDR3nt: TGTGCCAGCAGTACTCCAGGTATAGAAGCTTTCTTT

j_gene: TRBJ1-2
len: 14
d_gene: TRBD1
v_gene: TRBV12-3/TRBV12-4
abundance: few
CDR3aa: CASRGGEPNYGYTF
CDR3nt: TGTGCCAGCAGAGGGGGCGAACCTAACTATGGCTACACCTTC

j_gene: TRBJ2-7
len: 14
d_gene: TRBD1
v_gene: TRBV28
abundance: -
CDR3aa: CASTPGTVDYEQYF
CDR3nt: TGTGCCAGCACGCCCGGGACAGTGGACTACGAGCAGTACTTC

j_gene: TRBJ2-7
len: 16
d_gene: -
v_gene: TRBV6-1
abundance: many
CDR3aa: CASSEAGASNPYEQYF
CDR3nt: TGTGCCAGCAGTGAAGCGGGGGCCTCCAACCCCTACGAGCAGTACTTC